This T cell receptor (beta chain) was sequenced in a study of blood T cell repertoires in COVID-19. Study as a whole: Both acute and convalescent COVID-19 samples were obtained from the United States, Italy and Spain. Sample material is recorded as cDNA or gDNA derived from T cells, B-cell-depleted T cells, or PBMCs.

In the original analysis: For nucleated cells, counts were estimated from reference gene primer amplification. Data came from immunoSEQ multiplex PCR; TCRdb stores just in-frame clones and leaves some out. V, J and clone size were drawn from that table, and D and trimming were deduced from the DNA. The sample yields 150,000 to 200,000 clones, 85% seen once. The CDR3 runs 15 residues. Germline CDR1 SEHNR, CDR2 FQNEAQ (reference sequence). Unmatched junction bases numbered 10, after V lost 6 bases and J lost 4 bases. The TCR comes from a human donor with acute or convalescent COVID-19. The donor label of this sample is uncertain. The sequenced material came from peripheral blood. The rearrangement links TRBV7-9 to TRBJ1-1; 8 bases match TRBD1. CDR3 sequence: CASRGGQATTTEAFF. The CDR3, as DNA: TGTGCCAGCAGGGGGGGACAGGCGACGACCACTGAAGCTTTCTTT. The full variable domain, its missing parts supplied by reference TRBV7-9 and TRBJ1-1, is DTGVSQNPRHKITKRGQNVTFRCDPISEHNRLYWYRQTLGQGPEFLTYFQNEAQLEKSRLLSDRFSAERPKGSFSTLEIQRTEQGDSAMYLCASRGGQATTTEAFFGQGTRLTVV.